Given below is one T cell receptor beta chain in context. These data come from a study of CD8 T cells in Susac syndrome. Reverse transcription of about 0.45 to 1 ug RNA was carried out with random hexamers. An immunoSEQ multiplex PCR amplified TCR beta CDR3 over 54 Vbeta and 13 Jbeta. TCRdb independently ran MiXCR on the immunoSEQ multiplex PCR reads; one entry per CDR3 protein. Of 150,000 to 200,000 distinct CDR3 sequences listed, approximately 95% are singletons. CD8+ and CD4+ T cells were negatively isolated; TEMRA cells were FACS-enriched. The CDR3 contains 16 residues. The V gene's germline CDR1 is LGHNA and CDR2 YNFKEQ. V gave up 1 base and J gave up 0 bases, with 12 bases separating them.

This receptor was obtained from a human donor with Susac syndrome. The gene calls are TRBV4-2 and TRBJ2-5; D is possibly TRBD2 (5 bases). Sequencing input: CD4+ T cells from PBMCs. The CDR3 nucleotides are TGTGCCAGCAGCCAAGCGCAGCGGACCAACCAAGAGACCCAGTACTTC. This translates into CASSQAQRTNQETQYF.